This passage covers 9 T cell receptor beta chains from one sample sequenced in a study of blood T cells in healthy people across ages (dated by TCRdb to the mid-2010s). The library was prepared using 5' RACE. Sequenced on an Illumina HiSeq 2500. The second PCR ran for roughly 7 to 12 cycles and used a J-beta primer mix along with a sample-barcoded 5' primer. TCRdb reran the public reads through fastp at Q25 and MiXCR, keeping productive beta chains. Identical CDR3 protein sequences are pooled into one entry, listed with their most common genes and DNA. The sample profile shows hundreds of thousands of distinct CDR3 sequences; approximately 21% of them were found once. Of the sample, roughly 3.6% falls within the top ten clones. The sequenced sample consisted of blood. All receptors come from an older man in good health.

V gene TRBV4-3 combines with J gene TRBJ2-3; 11 nucleotides align to TRBD2. The germline gives CDR1 LGHNA, CDR2 YSLEER. V lost 4 bases to trimming and J lost 2 bases; unmatched junction nucleotides: 5. This CDR3 region has 16 residues. CDR3 protein: CASSPGLADLTDTQYF. As DNA, the CDR3 is TGCGCCAGCAGCCCGGGACTAGCGGACCTCACAGATACGCAGTATTTT.

The chain joins TRBV4-1 to TRBJ1-2; tentative D call: TRBD1 (5 bases). Germline values: CDR1 MGHRA, CDR2 YSYEKL. The CDR3 is 13 residues long. The ends were cut back, 1 base at V and 7 bases at J, with 10 bases in the middle. Written as DNA, the CDR3 is TGCGCCAGCAGCCAAGTCCAGGGCGCTGGCTACACCTTC. Amino acids: CASSQVQGAGYTF.

To note about this clonotype: An end of the junction does not agree with germline; a read error may underlie this. The V gene is TRBV6-1, the J gene TRBJ1-1; 8 nucleotides align to TRBD1. This CDR3 is 16 amino acids long. Looked up from germline, CDR1 is MNHNS and CDR2 is SASEGT. The CDR3 is CASSMPETGVNNEAFF. CDR3 nucleotides: TGTGCCAGCAGTATGCCGGAGACAGGGGTGAACAATGAAGCTTTCTTT.

This clonotype has a handful of counts. The chain links TRBV19 to TRBJ2-3; D might be TRBD1 or TRBD2, each matching 5 bases. The CDR3 is made up of 15 amino acids. Germline V gives CDR1 LNHDA, CDR2 SQIVND (reference sequence). V dropped 0 bases and J dropped 2 bases, with 9 bases sitting between them. The CDR3 DNA is TGTGCCAGTAGTATAGAGGGGGACCCCACAGATACGCAGTATTTT. Translation gives CASSIEGDPTDTQYF.

This clonotype appeared many times. The CDR3 here is CASSQASSGRLDEQYF. The CDR3 region has the DNA TGTGCCAGCAGCCAAGCTTCGTCAGGACGACTTGACGAGCAGTACTTC. V and J are TRBV3-1 and TRBJ2-7; no firm D call. Germline CDR1 LGHDT, CDR2 YNNKEL (reference sequence). This CDR3 comprises 16 residues. V lost 1 base, J lost 5 bases, and 18 bases lay in between.

This clonotype was seen only a few times. The chain has TRBV24-1 and TRBJ1-5; D not resolved. V lost 9 bases and J 3 bases, leaving 14 bases between the germline ends. The CDR3 consists of 14 residues. Germline V CDR1 and CDR2: KGHDR, SFDVKD. CDR3: CATSEVGYNQPQHF. The CDR3 DNA follows: TGTGCCACCTCTGAGGTGGGATACAATCAGCCCCAGCATTTT.

The V and J genes are TRBV6-6 and TRBJ1-4, with TRBD1 matching over 7 bases. The germline V gene encodes CDR1 MNHNY and CDR2 SVGAGI (reference sequence). This CDR3 contains 16 residues. With V trimmed by 5 bases and J by 8 bases, 14 bases remained unmatched. CDR3 nucleotide sequence: TGTGCCAGCAGTCTCAATACACAGACAGGGTTCGAAAAACTGTTTTTT. Its translation is CASSLNTQTGFEKLFF.

The chain recombines TRBV6-1 with TRBJ1-4; no definite D call. V dropped 4 bases and J dropped 0 bases, with 9 bases sitting between them. Germline-derived CDR1 and CDR2 are MNHNS and SASEGT. This CDR3 has 15 residues. The DNA of the CDR3 is TGTGCCAGCAGTGGCTACGGTGCAACTAATGAAAAACTGTTTTTT. Translating gives CASSGYGATNEKLFF.

This clonotype was recorded many times. J is TRBJ2-7 and V is TRBV28; a possible D gene is TRBD2 (5 bases). Germline V lookup: CDR1 MDHEN, CDR2 SYDVKM. The CDR3 length is 13 residues. Trimming took off 5 bases at V and 3 bases at J, with 11 bases between the two ends. The CDR3: CASSPGKVYEQYF. The CDR3 DNA is TGTGCCAGCAGTCCCGGGAAGGTCTACGAGCAGTACTTC.